The 7 T cell receptor beta chains listed next were all sequenced from one sample in a study of beta chain features in type 1 diabetes. Every bit of the isolated RNA underwent reverse transcription, so sequencing read expressed TCRB transcripts. Clones were read by immunoSEQ multiplex PCR, and TCRdb kept only the in-frame ones, dropping some. The sample has about 370,000 clones, around a tenth seen once. Their antigens are not known. Study-wide results and caveats: Shorter TCRB CDR3s, moderately but significantly so, were found in Type 1 diabetes patients in all four CD4+ subsets.

Material for sequencing was central memory CD4+ T cells from blood. The receptors were sampled from a man younger than 45 with type 1 diabetes.

This clone was recorded at least ten times. The gene calls are TRBV10-3 and TRBJ2-1; D unresolved. Germline V gene data show CDR1 as ENHRY and CDR2 as SYGVKD. The CDR3 spans 14 residues. V gave up 6 bases and J gave up 0 bases, with 9 bases separating them. Here the CDR3 DNA reads TGTGCCATCAGAGGAGCGATCTCCTACAATGAGCAGTTCTTC. This encodes CAIRGAISYNEQFF.

The chain links TRBV11-2 to TRBJ2-2, with 8 bases that match TRBD1. There are 16 residues in the CDR3. The trim removed 3 bases at V and 2 bases at J, leaving 5 bases unmatched. The germline V gene encodes CDR1 SGHAT and CDR2 FQNNGV. The CDR3 nucleotides are TGTGCCAGCAGCTTCAGGGGGCATGGTAACACCGGGGAGCTGTTTTTT. Its translation is CASSFRGHGNTGELFF.

This chain links TRBV11-2 with TRBJ2-1; a possible D gene is TRBD2 (5 bases). The CDR3 runs 13 residues. Trimming shortened V by 3 bases and J by 5 bases, and 8 bases separated the two germline ends. Germline assignment: CDR1 SGHAT and CDR2 FQNNGV. The CDR3 DNA is TGTGCCAGCAGCTTCGGGATTAACAATGAGCAGTTCTTC. Its protein is CASSFGINNEQFF.

Ten or more counts support this clone. This chain links TRBV27 with TRBJ2-1; D is unclear. V was clipped by 2 bases and J by 6 bases, with 11 bases between them. Per germline, CDR1 MNHEY and CDR2 SMNVEV (reference sequence). This CDR3 comprises 14 residues. DNA of the CDR3: TGTGCCAGCAGTTTAGTTGGGTTATCCAATGAGCAGTTCTTC. This encodes CASSLVGLSNEQFF.

This clone was counted a few times. The chain couples TRBV30 to TRBJ2-5, with TRBD2 matching 10 bases. The length of the CDR3 is 16 residues. With 7 bases clipped from V and 5 bases from J, the junction kept 16 bases outside the gene matches. Germline V gives CDR1 GTSNPN, CDR2 SVGIG (reference sequence). The CDR3 here is CASQLGASGSGETQYF. CDR3 coding DNA: TGTGCCTCTCAACTTGGGGCTAGCGGGAGTGGCGAGACCCAGTACTTC.

This clone was found a few times. The chain is built from TRBV28 and TRBJ2-7, with D uncertain. CDR1 and CDR2 from the germline V gene are MDHEN and SYDVKM. V was pared by 2 bases and J by 1 base, with 6 bases between. CDR3 size: 13 residues. The CDR3 bases are TGTGCCAGCAGTTTAGGCTTGTCCTACGAGCAGTACTTC. Protein sequence: CASSLGLSYEQYF.

Comment on this clone: This CDR3 is also generated by other DNA sequences in the sample. This chain links TRBV28 with TRBJ2-5; D might be TRBD1 or TRBD2, each matching 5 bases. V lost 1 base to trimming and J lost 5 bases, with 8 bases between them. The CDR3 is 13 residues long. Germline lookup yields CDR1 MDHEN and CDR2 SYDVKM. The DNA of the CDR3 is TGTGCCAGCAGTTTATTAGGGGAGGAGACCCAGTACTTC. It is translated as CASSLLGEETQYF.